These T cell receptor beta chains were read from a single sample in a study of STAT3 mutations in large granular lymphocyte leukemia. Clones were sequenced by immunoSEQ multiplex PCR, and TCRdb holds only the in-frame ones, with some missing. Here the sample spans about 5,400 clones, approximately 50% being singletons. Sequencing input: peripheral blood mononuclear cells. These receptors were collected from a woman in her 70s with T-cell large granular lymphocyte leukemia. Some clones in this sample may be carry-over from other donors' samples. CDR3s include the opening cysteine and the closing phenylalanine or tryptophan. The D gene is left open where the match is weak. Not every row has a clone size; where given, it reads once, few, many or a size class.

TRBV6-5	TRBJ1-5	15	NA	NA	CASSYPVGGNQPQHF	TGTGCCAGCAGTTACCCAGTGGGGGGCAATCAGCCCCAGCATTTT
TRBV4-2	TRBJ2-7	17	few	TRBD2	CASSQDWNGRHSYEQYF	TGTGCCAGCAGCCAAGATTGGAACGGGAGGCATTCCTACGAGCAGTACTTC
TRBV4-3	TRBJ2-7	15	few	TRBD2	CASSQWTSGSYEQYF	TGCGCCAGCAGCCAGTGGACTAGCGGCTCCTACGAGCAGTACTTC
TRBV30	TRBJ1-5	21	NA	NA	CAWSSLAPGTYVRGGAQPQHF	TGTGCCTGGAGTTCATTGGCCCCCGGGACATACGTCCGTGGAGGAGCTCAGCCCCAGCATTTT
TRBV28	TRBJ2-7	17	few	NA	CASSFGTTRAGSYEQYF	TGTGCCAGCAGTTTTGGGACAACCCGAGCGGGGTCCTACGAGCAGTACTTC
TRBV7-9	TRBJ1-2	12	few	NA	CASSLDRRQYTF	TGTGCCAGCAGCTTAGATAGGCGACAGTACACCTTC
TRBV5-1	TRBJ2-7	13	few	NA	CASAGQASYEQYF	TGCGCCAGTGCGGGGCAGGCCTCCTACGAGCAGTACTTC
TRBV10-3	TRBJ2-7	14	NA	TRBD1	CAIFSGDRGHEQYF	TGTGCCATCTTCTCCGGGGACAGGGGGCACGAGCAGTACTTC
TRBV5-4	TRBJ2-7	15	NA	TRBD2	CASGPPPSGNYEQYF	TGTGCCAGCGGACCCCCCCCTAGCGGGAACTACGAGCAGTACTTC
TRBV18	TRBJ2-1	14	few	NA	CASSPESANNEQFF	TGTGCCAGCTCACCGGAATCTGCTAACAATGAGCAGTTCTTC
TRBV10-3	TRBJ2-5	14	NA	TRBD2	CAISQREGPETQYF	TGTGCCATCAGTCAGCGGGAGGGCCCAGAGACCCAGTACTTC
TRBV6-1	TRBJ2-7	13	NA	TRBD1	CASRRGQGGEQYF	TGTGCCAGCAGGAGGGGACAGGGTGGCGAGCAGTACTTC
TRBV7-9	TRBJ1-2	14	few	NA	CASSPKKQGLGYTF	TGTGCCAGCAGCCCAAAAAAACAGGGACTGGGCTACACCTTC
TRBV30	TRBJ1-2	16	few	TRBD1	CAWTTPGTAPNYGYTF	TGTGCCTGGACCACACCCGGGACAGCTCCTAACTATGGCTACACCTTC
TRBV5-1	TRBJ2-7	11	few	NA	CASSGRYEQYF	TGCGCCAGCAGTGGTCGTTACGAGCAGTACTTC
TRBV30	TRBJ1-1	16	once	TRBD1	CAWKGGPGGVDTEAFF	TGTGCCTGGAAAGGGGGCCCTGGGGGTGTGGACACTGAAGCTTTCTTT
TRBV6-6	TRBJ1-2	13	NA	NA	CASSYSGPGGYTF	TGTGCCAGCAGTTACTCCGGCCCGGGAGGCTACACCTTC
TRBV5-4	TRBJ2-7	16	few	TRBD1	CASSSPAGQVDYEQYF	TGTGCCAGCAGCTCCCCGGCGGGACAGGTCGACTACGAGCAGTACTTC
TRBV5-1	TRBJ2-7	16	NA	TRBD1	CASSLAGGASRHEQYF	TGCGCCAGCAGCTTGGCAGGGGGCGCGAGTCGCCACGAGCAGTACTTC
TRBV6-5	TRBJ2-5	15	NA	TRBD2	CASSYSTSGKETQYF	TGTGCCAGCAGTTACTCGACTAGCGGGAAAGAGACCCAGTACTTC
TRBV5-1	TRBJ2-3	15	few	NA	CASSGDGVFTDTQYF	TGCGCCAGCAGCGGTGACGGGGTTTTCACAGATACGCAGTATTTT
TRBV18	TRBJ2-5	14	few	NA	CASSPQEGEETQYF	TGTGCCAGCTCACCACAGGAAGGGGAAGAGACCCAGTACTTC
TRBV5-1	TRBJ2-3	15	NA	NA	CASREGPESADTQYF	TGCGCCAGCAGGGAGGGACCAGAATCGGCAGATACGCAGTATTTT
TRBV5-4	TRBJ2-7	13	few	NA	CASSPPGGFEQYF	TGTGCCAGCAGCCCCCCTGGAGGGTTCGAGCAGTACTTC
TRBV28	TRBJ2-3	14	NA	NA	CASSRDSFTDTQYF	TGTGCCAGCAGCCGGGACTCCTTCACAGATACGCAGTATTTT
TRBV6-5	TRBJ2-7	16	NA	TRBD2	CASSWGGSGRSYEQYF	TGTGCCAGCAGTTGGGGGGGTAGCGGGCGCTCCTACGAGCAGTACTTC
TRBV6-5	TRBJ2-7	14	NA	TRBD2	CASQGGGSSYEQYF	TGTGCCAGCCAGGGCGGCGGGAGCTCCTACGAGCAGTACTTC
TRBV15	TRBJ1-1	14	NA	NA	CATSRVGLNTEAFF	TGTGCCACCAGCAGAGTGGGGTTAAACACTGAAGCTTTCTTT
TRBV30	TRBJ1-1	13	NA	NA	CAWSAAGSLTAFF	TGTGCCTGGAGCGCCGCCGGATCATTAACAGCTTTCTTT
TRBV18	TRBJ1-3	15	once	NA	CASSSGQGPGNTIYF	TGTGCCAGCTCTTCCGGTCAGGGGCCTGGAAACACCATATATTTT
TRBV5-1	TRBJ2-2	17	NA	TRBD2	CASSLLASLSNTGELFF	TGCGCCAGCAGCTTACTAGCGTCTCTTTCGAACACCGGGGAGCTGTTTTTT
TRBV15	TRBJ1-2	17	NA	TRBD1	CATSSLSGTGGFYGYTF	TGTGCCACCAGCAGCTTATCCGGGACAGGGGGCTTCTATGGCTACACCTTC
TRBV30	TRBJ1-1	11	NA	TRBD1	CAWREGGEAFF	TGTGCCTGGAGAGAAGGGGGCGAAGCTTTCTTT
TRBV5-1	TRBJ2-7	14	NA	TRBD1	CASSPGTGPYEQYF	TGCGCCAGCAGCCCCGGGACAGGTCCCTACGAGCAGTACTTC
TRBV15	TRBJ1-5	14	few	NA	CATSSIDRTGPQHF	TGTGCCACCAGCAGTATAGACAGGACTGGACCCCAGCATTTT
TRBV6-6	TRBJ1-3	15	NA	NA	CASSPDGALRNTIYF	TGTGCCAGCAGCCCGGACGGAGCTCTGCGAAACACCATATATTTT
TRBV6-6	TRBJ2-3	14	medium-sized	NA	CASSYSSRRDTQYF	TGTGCCAGCAGTTACTCTTCCAGGAGAGATACGCAGTATTTT
TRBV28	TRBJ1-2	14	few	NA	CASKLGGRGYGYTF	TGTGCCAGCAAGCTCGGGGGGCGCGGGTATGGCTACACCTTC
TRBV27	TRBJ2-7	13	NA	TRBD1	CASKGTGGYEQYF	TGTGCCAGCAAGGGGACAGGGGGTTACGAGCAGTACTTC
TRBV5-4	TRBJ1-2	15	NA	TRBD1	CASSLQGATLVGYTF	TGTGCCAGCAGCCTCCAGGGGGCTACCTTAGTTGGCTACACCTTC
TRBV6-6	TRBJ1-2	13	NA	TRBD1	CASGRDRDYGYTF	TGTGCCAGCGGCCGGGACAGGGACTATGGCTACACCTTC
TRBV5-6	TRBJ2-1	11	NA	NA	CASSLQGEQFF	TGTGCCAGCAGCTTACAGGGCGAGCAGTTCTTC
TRBV30	TRBJ2-5	14	NA	NA	CAWNLHRVFETQYF	TGTGCCTGGAACCTTCACAGGGTTTTCGAGACCCAGTACTTC
TRBV5-1	TRBJ2-7	11	few	NA	CASSSDADLNF	TGCGCCAGCAGCTCGGACGCCGATTTGAACTTC
TRBV5-1	TRBJ1-2	13	NA	NA	CASSLAENYGYTF	TGCGCCAGCAGCTTGGCGGAAAACTATGGCTACACCTTC
TRBV30	TRBJ2-3	13	medium-sized	NA	CAWGANGGDTQYF	TGTGCCTGGGGGGCTAACGGGGGAGATACGCAGTATTTT
TRBV5-1	TRBJ2-7	11	NA	NA	CASKMEYEQYF	TGCGCCAGCAAAATGGAGTACGAGCAGTACTTC
TRBV18	TRBJ2-7	11	NA	NA	CASSPMSEQYF	TGTGCCAGCTCACCCATGAGTGAGCAGTACTTC
TRBV5-1	TRBJ1-4	15	few	NA	CASSGETATNEKLFF	TGCGCCAGCAGCGGGGAGACAGCAACTAATGAAAAACTGTTTTTT
TRBV5-1	TRBJ1-2	15	NA	TRBD1	CASSNRTGAGYGYTF	TGCGCCAGCAGCAACAGGACAGGGGCTGGCTATGGCTACACCTTC
TRBV5-1	TRBJ2-7	14	NA	NA	CASSSPGVTYEQYF	TGCGCCAGCAGCTCCCCAGGAGTAACCTACGAGCAGTACTTC
TRBV7-9	TRBJ2-5	15	NA	TRBD1	CASTIGDRVQETQYF	TGTGCCAGCACTATAGGGGACAGGGTCCAAGAGACCCAGTACTTC
TRBV5-1	TRBJ2-7	17	NA	NA	CASSLTPGRQGLYEQYF	TGCGCCAGCAGCTTGACCCCTGGTCGGCAGGGACTCTACGAGCAGTACTTC
TRBV30	TRBJ2-1	13	NA	TRBD2	CAWAGTRLGEQFF	TGTGCCTGGGCCGGGACTAGATTAGGCGAGCAGTTCTTC